What follows is one T cell receptor (beta chain) and its context. The data were obtained in a study of CD8+ T cells in alopecia areata. In the study overall: Affected scalp percentage set treated patients' severity scores.

This sample's treatment: oral pan-JAK inhibitor, 5-10 mg twice daily. RNA, once extracted, was reverse transcribed into cDNA for use as the sequencing template. Sequenced by immunoSEQ multiplex PCR; TCRdb stores in-frame clones only, minus some. The sample yields fewer than 250,000 clones, 60% seen once. The sequence derives from a human donor with alopecia areata. Sequenced material: CD4+ T cells sorted from blood, taken at week 24, from a patient treated with tofacitinib.

The DNA for the CDR3 is TGCAGCGTTGCATCAGGGCCCGACGGTTATGGCTACACCTTC. Residues: CSVASGPDGYGYTF. This chain connects TRBV29-1 to TRBJ1-2, with D possibly matching TRBD1 (5 bases). The CDR3 totals 14 residues. V lost 4 bases and J lost 5, with 17 bases in between. Germline loops: CDR1 SQVTM, CDR2 ANQGSEA.